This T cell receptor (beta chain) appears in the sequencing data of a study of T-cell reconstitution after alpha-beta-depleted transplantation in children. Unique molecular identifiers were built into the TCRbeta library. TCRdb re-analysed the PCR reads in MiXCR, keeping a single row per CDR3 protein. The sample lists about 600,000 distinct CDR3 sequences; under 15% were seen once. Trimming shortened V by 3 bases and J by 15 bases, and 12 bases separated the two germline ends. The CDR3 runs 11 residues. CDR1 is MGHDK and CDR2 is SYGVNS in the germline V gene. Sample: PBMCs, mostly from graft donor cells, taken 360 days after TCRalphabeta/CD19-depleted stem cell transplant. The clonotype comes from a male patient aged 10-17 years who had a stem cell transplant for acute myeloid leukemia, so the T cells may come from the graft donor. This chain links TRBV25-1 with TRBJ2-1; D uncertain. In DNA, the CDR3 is TGTGCCAGCAGTGAGGTTTCGGGTGCGTTCTTC. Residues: CASSEVSGAFF.